The next 25 T cell receptor beta chains were all read from a single sample in a study of CD8+CD57+ T cells in acquired aplastic anemia. Patients sequenced had flow cytometry evidence of CD8+CD57+ cell expansion. CDR3 and TCR beta VDJ profiling relied on a genomic DNA template. Using its own MiXCR run on the reads, TCRdb lists one record per CDR3 protein. Altogether around 120,000 distinct CDR3 sequences are present, about 40% being singletons, with the ten largest covering 2.6%. The sample comprised sorted CD4+, CD8+, or CD8+CD57+ T cells (not recorded which) from PBMCs. All receptors derive from a human donor with aplastic anemia.

The table lists this clonotype with many counts. The chain joins TRBV7-9 to TRBJ1-4; 7 nucleotides line up with TRBD1. Trimming removed 5 bases from V and 6 bases from J; junction bases left unmatched: 3. The germline V gene encodes CDR1 SEHNR and CDR2 FQNEAQ (reference sequence). The CDR3 is 13 residues long. The CDR3 region has the DNA TGTGCCAGCAGCCCAGGGGGAGATGAAAAACTGTTTTTT. Protein: CASSPGGDEKLFF.

About this clonotype: At one end, the junction sequence differs from germline, possibly due to a read error. The chain combines TRBV15 with TRBJ2-7; D possibly corresponds to TRBD1 (6 bases). The CDR3 is made up of 14 amino acids. The germline V gene has CDR1 LNHNV and CDR2 YYDKDF (reference sequence). CDR3: CATSRDRNTGELYF. In nucleotides, the CDR3 is TGTGCCACCAGCAGGGACAGAAACACCGGGGAGCTGTACTTC.

The rearrangement links TRBV5-6 to TRBJ1-5; D uncertain. CDR3 length equals 15 residues. Trimming pared 0 bases from V and 2 bases from J, leaving 9 bases between. Germline CDR1 SGHDT, CDR2 YYEEEE. CDR3 in amino acids: CASSLDGNRNQPQHF. The CDR3 nucleotides are TGTGCCAGCAGCTTGGACGGGAACCGCAATCAGCCCCAGCATTTT. The variable domain in full, completed from reference TRBV5-6 and TRBJ1-5, reads DAGVTQSPTHLIKTRGQQVTLRCSPKSGHDTVSWYQQALGQGPQFIFQYYEEEERQRGNFPDRFSGHQFPNYSSELNVNALLLGDSALYLCASSLDGNRNQPQHFGDGTRLSIL.

The CDR3 nucleotides read TGTGCCAGCAGCCTGGGACAGACAGATACGCAGTATTTT. Residues: CASSLGQTDTQYF. The chain employs TRBV7-2 and TRBJ2-3, with TRBD1 matching 7 bases. Germline V lookup: CDR1 SGHTA, CDR2 FQGNSA. The trim removed 5 bases at V and 3 bases at J, leaving 2 bases unmatched. The CDR3 sequence is 13 residues long.

This clonotype was seen at least ten times. This chain uses TRBV28 with TRBJ2-7; TRBD1 is a possible D gene (6 bases). Germline CDR1 MDHEN, CDR2 SYDVKM. Trimming took off 2 bases at V and 2 bases at J, with 7 bases between the two ends. The CDR3 covers 13 residues. DNA for the CDR3: TGTGCCAGCAGTTTAGGGACACCCTACGAGCAGTACTTC. This translates into CASSLGTPYEQYF. Full variable domain (remainder filled in from reference TRBV28 and TRBJ2-7): DVKVTQSSRYLVKRTGEKVFLECVQDMDHENMFWYRQDPGLGLRLIYFSYDVKMKEKGDIPEGYSVSREKKERFSLILESASTNQTSMYLCASSLGTPYEQYFGPGTRLTVT.

Comment on this clonotype: Germline is not matched at one junction end, which may reflect a read error. DNA for the CDR3: TGTGCCAGCAGTGGGGGTAGCAATCAGCCCCAGTATTTC. Amino acids: CASSGGSNQPQYF. V usage is TRBV2 and J usage is TRBJ1-5; D call uncertain. The CDR3 has 13 residues. Germline V CDR1 and CDR2: SNHLY, FYNNEI.

This clonotype was found many times. This sequence joins TRBV5-1 and TRBJ1-5; 8 bases are a match to TRBD1. J lost 4 bases, V lost 5 bases, and 2 bases had no gene match. The CDR3 has 13 amino acids. CDR1 is SGHRS and CDR2 is YFSETQ in the germline V gene. The CDR3 here is CASRTGDNQPQHF. The CDR3, as DNA: TGCGCCAGCAGGACAGGGGATAATCAGCCCCAGCATTTT.

The CDR3 DNA follows: TGCGCCAGCAGCCAGACTACAGGGCGAGGTGAAAAACTGTTTTTT. As protein: CASSQTTGRGEKLFF. The chain is built from TRBV4-1 and TRBJ1-4; D is possibly TRBD1 (6 bases). The V end was cut by 3 bases, the J end by 7 bases, with 15 bases between. The length of the CDR3 is 15 residues. Germline values: CDR1 MGHRA, CDR2 YSYEKL.

This clonotype was observed many times. This chain joins TRBV15 and TRBJ1-2, with 7 bases identical to TRBD1. Germline lookup yields CDR1 LNHNV and CDR2 YYDKDF (reference sequence). The J segment lost 4 bases and the V segment lost 0 bases, leaving 8 bases of the junction unmatched. The CDR3 contains 16 residues. The CDR3 DNA reads as TGTGCCACCAGCAGAGATATGGGACAGCTTTTCTATGGCTACACCTTC. Its translation: CATSRDMGQLFYGYTF.

This clonotype was detected only a few times. This CDR3 is CASSQSGLLYQPQHF. The CDR3 coding sequence is TGTGCCAGCAGCCAATCAGGGCTTCTTTATCAGCCCCAGCATTTT. The chain recombines TRBV3-1 with TRBJ1-5; possible D gene TRBD1, 5 bases. Germline CDR1 and CDR2: LGHDT and YNNKEL (reference sequence). V dropped 2 bases and J dropped 5 bases, with 13 bases sitting between them. The CDR3 runs to 15 residues.

The chain joins TRBV25-1 to TRBJ1-6; perhaps TRBD1 as D (6 bases). V was shortened by 2 bases and J by 5 bases, with 16 bases between the two germline ends. Germline V gene sequence: CDR1 MGHDK, CDR2 SYGVNS. The CDR3 has 17 residues. In DNA, the CDR3 is TGTGCCAGCAGTGAAAGAGGAGGGGGTGTCAATAATTCACCCCTCCACTTT. It codes for CASSERGGGVNNSPLHF.

This clonotype has ten or more counts. The chain has TRBV5-5 and TRBJ1-1; D ambiguous. V was clipped by 7 bases and J by 1 base, with 11 bases between them. The CDR3 covers 13 residues. CDR1 SGHKS and CDR2 YYEKEE come from the germline V gene (reference sequence). The CDR3 loop is CASSPRTNTEAFF. The CDR3 bases are TGTGCCAGCTCGCCCCGCACGAACACTGAAGCTTTCTTT.

This clonotype occurred many times. The chain carries TRBV10-3 and TRBJ2-7; D call uncertain. The CDR3 is 15 amino acids. Trimming cost V 2 bases and J 1 base, with 12 bases left between them. Germline-derived CDR1 and CDR2 are ENHRY and SYGVKD. DNA of the CDR3: TGTGCCATCAGTGAGATGGATCCCCCTTCCTACGAGCAGTACGTC. It translates to CAISEMDPPSYEQYV.

For this clonotype: One end of the junction does not line up with germline, which may come from a read error. This chain joins TRBV2 and TRBJ2-7; tentatively, D is TRBD2 (5 bases). The CDR3 runs to 16 residues. Germline CDR1 and CDR2: SNHLY and FYNNEI. The CDR3 DNA is TGTGCCGGCAGTGATAGAAGGGCCGGGAATTCCTACGAGCAGTACTTC. This translates into CAGSDRRAGNSYEQYF.

This CDR3 is CASSQESRPAREQFF. The CDR3 nucleotides read TGTGCCAGCAGCCAAGAGTCGAGACCAGCCCGTGAGCAGTTCTTC. The rearrangement uses TRBV3-1 and TRBJ2-1, with D unclear. Germline assignment: CDR1 LGHDT and CDR2 YNNKEL (reference sequence). V was clipped by 0 bases and J by 9 bases, with 15 bases between them. CDR3 length: 15 residues.

The V and J genes are TRBV24-1 and TRBJ2-1, with D possibly matching TRBD2 (6 bases). The CDR3 is 15 amino acids. The germline CDR1 and CDR2 sequences are KGHDR and SFDVKD. Trimming cost V 9 bases and J 5 bases, with 19 bases left between them. CDR3 amino acids: CATPETGTGDNEQFF. The DNA of the CDR3 is TGTGCCACCCCCGAAACGGGGACGGGGGACAATGAGCAGTTCTTC.

The V call is TRBV10-2, the J call TRBJ2-7, with D perhaps TRBD1 or TRBD2 (5 bases each). The length of the CDR3 is 12 residues. The V gene lost 4 bases and the J gene lost 7 bases, with 11 bases spanning the gap. Germline CDR1 is WSHSY and CDR2 is SAAADI. This chain's CDR3 is CASSAERGEQYF. The CDR3 coding sequence is TGCGCCAGCAGTGCTGAGAGGGGTGAGCAGTACTTC.

This clonotype occurred a few times. A read error may account for a junction end that differs from germline. This chain links TRBV20-1 with TRBJ2-4; tentatively, D is TRBD1 or TRBD2 (5 bases each). Germline CDR1 and CDR2: DFQATT and SNEGSKA (reference sequence). The CDR3 has 15 amino acids. The CDR3 sequence is CTARVSGRTKNIQYF. For the CDR3, the DNA is TGCACTGCTAGAGTGTCGGGGCGGACCAAAAACATTCAGTACTTC.

This clonotype was observed many times. The V and J genes are TRBV20-1 and TRBJ1-5; D is perhaps TRBD1 (5 bases). Trimming left V 3 bases short and J 5 bases short, with 14 bases between. The CDR3 sequence is 14 residues long. CDR1 and CDR2 (germline): DFQATT, SNEGSKA (reference sequence). The CDR3 DNA reads TGCAGTGCTAGCGCGGGGGGAGCTGATCAGCCCCAGCATTTT. Its translation is CSASAGGADQPQHF.

This chain links TRBV29-1 with TRBJ1-2; 12 bases are a match to TRBD1. The germline V gene encodes CDR1 SQVTM and CDR2 ANQGSEA. V gave up 2 bases and J gave up 8 bases; unmatched junction bases: 9. The CDR3 runs to 15 residues. The CDR3 is CSVELFAGTGGGYTF. The DNA of the CDR3 is TGCAGCGTTGAATTGTTCGCCGGGACAGGGGGCGGCTACACCTTC.

This clonotype was seen repeatedly, ten times or more. The chain couples TRBV10-2 to TRBJ1-4; D might be TRBD1 (6 bases). The germline V and J ends were trimmed by 6 bases and 1 base, with 15 bases remaining between them. Germline V CDR1 and CDR2: WSHSY, SAAADI. The length of the CDR3 is 16 residues. CDR3: CASSEGGTRTNEKLFF. CDR3 sequence (DNA): TGCGCCAGCAGCGAGGGGGGGACGAGAACTAATGAAAAACTGTTTTTT.

This clonotype was seen a single time. This chain joins TRBV20-1 and TRBJ2-1, with D perhaps TRBD2 (6 bases). Germline-derived CDR1 and CDR2 are DFQATT and SNEGSKA (reference sequence). There are 13 residues in the CDR3. V was cut by 6 bases and J by 8 bases, with 17 bases left in between. CDR3 in DNA: TGCAGTGCGGTTTCGGGAGCTTGGGATGAGCAGTTCTTC. Protein sequence: CSAVSGAWDEQFF.

This chain joins TRBV24-1 and TRBJ1-1, with unresolved D. V gave up 0 bases and J gave up 6 bases, with 4 bases separating them. The CDR3 totals 12 residues. The germline V gene encodes CDR1 KGHDR and CDR2 SFDVKD. CDR3 nucleotide sequence: TGTGCCACCAGTGATTTGTTCTCTGAAGCTTTCTTT. Translation: CATSDLFSEAFF.

At least ten counts were recorded for this clonotype. The gene calls are TRBV4-1 and TRBJ2-1; D perhaps matches TRBD1 (6 bases). V lost 3 bases to trimming and J lost 5 bases, with 11 bases between them. The length of the CDR3 is 14 residues. Germline V gene lookup returns CDR1 MGHRA and CDR2 YSYEKL. The CDR3 coding sequence is TGCGCCAGCAGCCACCCGGACAGTAACAATGAGCAGTTCTTC. Protein: CASSHPDSNNEQFF.

The CDR3 reads CASRRLAGTYEQYF. The DNA for the CDR3 is TGTGCCAGCAGACGACTAGCGGGAACCTACGAGCAGTACTTC. This chain links TRBV16 with TRBJ2-7, with 11 bases that match TRBD2. With V trimmed by 6 bases and J by 2 bases, 3 bases remained unmatched. From germline, CDR1 is KGHSY and CDR2 FQNENV. The CDR3 loop spans 14 amino acids.